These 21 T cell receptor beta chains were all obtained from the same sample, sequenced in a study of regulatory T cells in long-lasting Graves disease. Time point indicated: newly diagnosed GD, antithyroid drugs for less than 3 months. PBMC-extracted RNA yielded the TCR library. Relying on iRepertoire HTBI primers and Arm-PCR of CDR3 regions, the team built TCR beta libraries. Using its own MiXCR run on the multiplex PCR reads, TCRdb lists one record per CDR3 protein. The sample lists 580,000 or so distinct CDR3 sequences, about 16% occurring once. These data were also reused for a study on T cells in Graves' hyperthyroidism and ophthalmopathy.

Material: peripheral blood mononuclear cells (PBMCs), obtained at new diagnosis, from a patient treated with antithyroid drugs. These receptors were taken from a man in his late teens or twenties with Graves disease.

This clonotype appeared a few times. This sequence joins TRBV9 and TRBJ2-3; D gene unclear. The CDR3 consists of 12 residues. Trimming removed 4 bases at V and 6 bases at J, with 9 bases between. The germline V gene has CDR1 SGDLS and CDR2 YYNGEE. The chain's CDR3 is CASSTQEDTQYF. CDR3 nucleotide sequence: TGTGCCAGCAGCACCCAAGAGGATACGCAGTATTTT.

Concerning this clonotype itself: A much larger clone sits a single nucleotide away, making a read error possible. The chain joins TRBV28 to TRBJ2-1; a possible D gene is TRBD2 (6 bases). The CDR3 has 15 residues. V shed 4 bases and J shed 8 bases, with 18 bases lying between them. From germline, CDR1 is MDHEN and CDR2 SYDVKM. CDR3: CASSSPGLRWDEQFF. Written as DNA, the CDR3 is TGTGCCAGCAGTTCCCCGGGACTCCGGTGGGATGAGCAGTTCTTC.

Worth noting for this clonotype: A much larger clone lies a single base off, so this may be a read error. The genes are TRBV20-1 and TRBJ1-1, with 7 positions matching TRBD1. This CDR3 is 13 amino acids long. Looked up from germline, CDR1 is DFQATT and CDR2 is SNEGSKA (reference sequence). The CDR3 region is CGASRQGGTEAFF. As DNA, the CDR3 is TGCGGTGCTAGCCGTCAGGGGGGCACTGAAGCTTTCTTT.

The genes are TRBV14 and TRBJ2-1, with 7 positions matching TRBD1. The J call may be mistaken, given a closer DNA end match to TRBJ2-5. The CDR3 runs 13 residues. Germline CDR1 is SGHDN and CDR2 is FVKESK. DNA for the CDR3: TGTGCCAGCAGCCGGGGACAGTGGGAGACCCAGTACTTC. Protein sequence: CASSRGQWETQYF.

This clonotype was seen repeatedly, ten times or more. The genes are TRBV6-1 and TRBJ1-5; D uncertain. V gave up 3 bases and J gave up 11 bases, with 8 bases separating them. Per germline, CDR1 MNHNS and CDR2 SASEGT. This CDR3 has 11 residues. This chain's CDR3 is CASSDVPAQHF. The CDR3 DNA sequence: TGTGCCAGCAGTGACGTCCCGGCCCAGCATTTT.

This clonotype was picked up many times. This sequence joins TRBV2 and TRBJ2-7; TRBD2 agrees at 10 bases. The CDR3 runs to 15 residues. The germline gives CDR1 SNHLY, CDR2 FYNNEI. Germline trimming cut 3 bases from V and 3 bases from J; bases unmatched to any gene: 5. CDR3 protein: CASSDPPSGSYEQYF. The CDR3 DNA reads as TGTGCCAGCAGTGATCCACCTAGCGGGAGCTACGAGCAGTACTTC.

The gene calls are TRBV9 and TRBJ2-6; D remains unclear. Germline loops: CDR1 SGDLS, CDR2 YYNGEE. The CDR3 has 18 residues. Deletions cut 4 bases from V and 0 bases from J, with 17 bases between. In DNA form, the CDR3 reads TGTGCCAGCAGCTACCCCGACCGCACTTCCTCTGGGGCCAACGTCCTGACTTTC. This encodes CASSYPDRTSSGANVLTF.

In nucleotides, the CDR3 is TGTGCCAGCAGGGGACAGGGGGCGCACCCCACAGATACGCAGTATTTT. Its translation: CASRGQGAHPTDTQYF. The chain carries TRBV25-1 and TRBJ2-3, with TRBD1 identical over 12 bases. Germline values: CDR1 MGHDK, CDR2 SYGVNS. The CDR3 extends over 16 amino acids. With 6 bases clipped from V and 2 bases from J, the junction kept 6 bases outside the gene matches.

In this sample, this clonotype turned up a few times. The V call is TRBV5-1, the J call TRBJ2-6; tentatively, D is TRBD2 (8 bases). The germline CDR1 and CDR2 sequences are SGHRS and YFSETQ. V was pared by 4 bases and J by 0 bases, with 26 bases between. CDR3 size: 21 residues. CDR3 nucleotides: TGCGCCAGCAGCACCCAGTCGGGAGGGGGCTTTTCCGACTCTGGGGCCAACGTCCTGACTTTC. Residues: CASSTQSGGGFSDSGANVLTF.

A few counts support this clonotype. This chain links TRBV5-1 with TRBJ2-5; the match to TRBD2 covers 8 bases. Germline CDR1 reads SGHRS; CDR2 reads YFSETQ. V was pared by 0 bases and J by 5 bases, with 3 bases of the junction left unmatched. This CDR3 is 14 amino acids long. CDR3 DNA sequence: TGCGCCAGCAGCTTGGGGACTAGCAGTGAGACCCAGTACTTC. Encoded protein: CASSLGTSSETQYF.

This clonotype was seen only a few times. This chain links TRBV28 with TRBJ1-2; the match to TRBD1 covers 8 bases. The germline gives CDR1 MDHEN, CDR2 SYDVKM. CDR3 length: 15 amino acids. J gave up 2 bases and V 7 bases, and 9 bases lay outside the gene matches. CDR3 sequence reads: CASITTGASNYGYTF. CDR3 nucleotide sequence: TGTGCCAGCATCACGACAGGGGCCTCGAACTATGGCTACACCTTC.

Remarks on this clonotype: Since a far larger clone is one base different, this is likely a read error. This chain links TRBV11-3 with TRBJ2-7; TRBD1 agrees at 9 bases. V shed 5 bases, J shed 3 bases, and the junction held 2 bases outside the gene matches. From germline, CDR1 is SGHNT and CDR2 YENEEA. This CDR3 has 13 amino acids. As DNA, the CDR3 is TGTGCCAGCAGCGGGACAGGGAACTACGAGCAGTACTTC. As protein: CASSGTGNYEQYF. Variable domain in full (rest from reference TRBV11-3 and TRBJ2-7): EAGVVQSPRYKIIEKKQPVAFWCNPISGHNTLYWYLQNLGQGPELLIRYENEEAVDDSQLPKDRFSAERLKGVDSTLKIQPAELGDSAVYLCASSGTGNYEQYFGPGTRLTVT.

DNA of the CDR3: TGTGCCTGGAGTTCGGGGGGCGCGGTTGGAAACACCATATATTTT. Residues: CAWSSGGAVGNTIYF. V gene TRBV30 combines with J gene TRBJ1-3; the D gene is possibly TRBD1 (6 bases). CDR1 and CDR2 from the germline V gene are GTSNPN and SVGIG (reference sequence). V dropped 2 bases and J dropped 3 bases, with 14 bases sitting between them. This CDR3 region has 15 residues.

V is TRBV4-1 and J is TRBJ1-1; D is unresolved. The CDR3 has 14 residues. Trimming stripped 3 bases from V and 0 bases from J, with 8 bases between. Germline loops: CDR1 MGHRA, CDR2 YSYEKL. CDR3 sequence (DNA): TGCGCCAGCAGCCATCCTTCGGTGAACACTGAAGCTTTCTTT. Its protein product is CASSHPSVNTEAFF.

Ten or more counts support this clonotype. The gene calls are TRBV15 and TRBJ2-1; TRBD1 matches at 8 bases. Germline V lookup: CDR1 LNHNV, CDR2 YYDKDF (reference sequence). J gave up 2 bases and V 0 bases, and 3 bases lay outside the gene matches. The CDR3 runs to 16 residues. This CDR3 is CATSRDQGAPYNEQFF. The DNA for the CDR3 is TGTGCCACCAGCAGAGATCAGGGGGCTCCCTACAATGAGCAGTTCTTC.

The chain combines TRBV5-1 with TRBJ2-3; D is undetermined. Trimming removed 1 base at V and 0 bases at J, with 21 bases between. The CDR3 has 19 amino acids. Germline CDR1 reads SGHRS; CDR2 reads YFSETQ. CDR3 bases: TGCGCCAGCAGCTTGCACACCGACATAGGCGCTTCTAGCACAGATACGCAGTATTTT. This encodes CASSLHTDIGASSTDTQYF.

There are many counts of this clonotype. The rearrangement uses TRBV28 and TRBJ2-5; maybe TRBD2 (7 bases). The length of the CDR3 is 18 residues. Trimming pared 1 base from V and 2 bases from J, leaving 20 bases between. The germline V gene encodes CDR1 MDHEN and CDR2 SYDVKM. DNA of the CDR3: TGTGCCAGCAGTTTATTGAATTTGCGGGAGAGGGGGCAAGAGACCCAGTACTTC. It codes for CASSLLNLRERGQETQYF.

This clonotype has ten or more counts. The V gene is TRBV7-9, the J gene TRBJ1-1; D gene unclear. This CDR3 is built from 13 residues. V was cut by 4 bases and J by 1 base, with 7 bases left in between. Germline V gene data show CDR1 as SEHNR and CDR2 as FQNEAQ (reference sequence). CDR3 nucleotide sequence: TGTGCCAGCAGCTGGCAAACGAACACTGAAGCTTTCTTT. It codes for CASSWQTNTEAFF.

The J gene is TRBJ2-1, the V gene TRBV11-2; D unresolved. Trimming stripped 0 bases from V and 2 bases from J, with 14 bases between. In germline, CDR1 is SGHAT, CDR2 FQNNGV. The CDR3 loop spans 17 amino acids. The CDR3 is CASSLEVLVGPYNEQFF. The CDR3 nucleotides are TGTGCCAGCAGCTTAGAGGTCCTGGTGGGTCCCTACAATGAGCAGTTCTTC.

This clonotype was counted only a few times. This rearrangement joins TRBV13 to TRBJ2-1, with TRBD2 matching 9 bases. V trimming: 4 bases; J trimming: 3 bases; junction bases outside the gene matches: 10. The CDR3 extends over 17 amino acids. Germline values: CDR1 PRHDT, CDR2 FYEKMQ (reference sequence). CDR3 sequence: CASSSPPGTSRYNEQFF. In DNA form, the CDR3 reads TGTGCCAGCAGCTCCCCTCCCGGGACTAGCCGCTACAATGAGCAGTTCTTC.

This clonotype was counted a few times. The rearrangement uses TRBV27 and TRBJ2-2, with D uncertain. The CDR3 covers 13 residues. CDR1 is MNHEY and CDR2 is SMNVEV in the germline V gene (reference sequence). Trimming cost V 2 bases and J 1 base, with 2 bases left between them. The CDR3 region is CASSLMNTGELFF. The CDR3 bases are TGTGCCAGCAGTTTAATGAACACCGGGGAGCTGTTTTTT.